These T cell receptor beta chains were read from a single sample in a study of graft-versus-host responses after intestinal transplantation. This table comes from immunoSEQ multiplex PCR, and its TCRdb copy is limited to in-frame clones, with some not included. Of 100,000 to 140,000 clones listed, approximately 88% are singletons. Their target antigens are unknown. The sequencing used unstimulated CD4+ T cells sorted from spleen or lymph node cells, collected before transplant. The receptors derive from a human donor who was the organ donor for an intestinal transplant. Each CDR3 is given with its conserved first and last residue. Each record gives: V gene, D gene, J gene, clone size, CDR3 DNA, CDR3 protein. The D gene is left open where the match is weak. Clone size appears in some rows only: once, few, many, or a class for an expanded clone.

V: TRBV2; D: -; J: TRBJ2-1; size: -; DNA: TGTGCCAGCAAAAACGGAGGACGGGGCAATGAGCAGTTCTTC; CDR3: CASKNGGRGNEQFF
V: TRBV5-1; D: -; J: TRBJ1-4; size: -; DNA: TGCGCCAGCAGCTCTGGGGGGCGGTCAACTAATGAAAAACTGTTTTTT; CDR3: CASSSGGRSTNEKLFF
V: TRBV18; D: -; J: TRBJ2-3; size: -; DNA: TGTGCCAGCTCACCTCCAGGGGCAGATACGCAGTATTTT; CDR3: CASSPPGADTQYF
V: TRBV25-1; D: TRBD2; J: TRBJ2-7; size: -; DNA: TGTGCCAGCAGTGCTCCCCTTAGCGGGAACTACGAGCAGTACTTC; CDR3: CASSAPLSGNYEQYF
V: TRBV27; D: -; J: TRBJ2-2; size: -; DNA: TGTGCCAGCAGTTCTACGGGACTCTCCACCGGGGAGCTGTTTTTT; CDR3: CASSSTGLSTGELFF
V: TRBV10-3; D: TRBD2; J: TRBJ2-1; size: once; DNA: TGTGCCATCAGCCTGGGACTAGCGGTGAACAATGAGCAGTTCTTC; CDR3: CAISLGLAVNNEQFF
V: TRBV29-1; D: -; J: TRBJ2-1; size: -; DNA: TGCAGCGTTGATCCCAATAGGGGGTTCTCCTACAATGAGCAGTTCTTC; CDR3: CSVDPNRGFSYNEQFF
V: TRBV6-5; D: -; J: TRBJ1-3; size: -; DNA: TGTGCCAGCTGGTTAAGCTCTGGAAACACCATATATTTT; CDR3: CASWLSSGNTIYF
V: TRBV4-1; D: -; J: TRBJ1-1; size: -; DNA: TGCGCCAGCAGCCAAGAAGCACACATGAACACTGAAGCTTTCTTT; CDR3: CASSQEAHMNTEAFF
V: TRBV2; D: -; J: TRBJ1-4; size: -; DNA: TGTGCCAGCAGTGAAGAAGCCTATGGTGTAAAACTGTTTTTT; CDR3: CASSEEAYGVKLFF